This TCR beta chain is drawn from a study of identical twins. As regards this clonotype: Its matching antigen is unknown. A read error may account for a junction end that differs from germline.

Per germline, CDR1 SEHNR and CDR2 FQNEAQ (reference sequence). The CDR3 sequence is 14 residues long. cDNA molecules carried unique molecular identifiers, and template switching added a universal primer site. MiXCR was run by TCRdb on the 5' RACE reads, yielding one entry per CDR3 protein. The sample holds some 1,700,000 distinct CDR3 sequences; around a third are singletons and the top ten take 0.25% to 0.3%. Broader study findings: In beta out-of-frame sequences, the excess sharing between twins was weaker. Cord blood beta clonotypes present at high abundance carried fewer insertions; no such pattern appeared in memory repertoires. A cross-sectional statistical analysis, not follow-up of the same donors, supported the conclusions.

This clonotype originated in a newborn girl in good health. The chain combines TRBV7-9 with TRBJ2-7, with D uncertain. Sequencing used cord blood. The chain's CDR3 is CASSRLWVVDEQYF. DNA of the CDR3: TGCGCCAGCAGCCGACTGTGGGTTGTGGATGAGCAGTACTTC. Looking up the rest from reference TRBV7-9 and TRBJ2-7 gives the full variable domain: DTGVSQNPRHKITKRGQNVTFRCDPISEHNRLYWYRQTLGQGPEFLTYFQNEAQLEKSRLLSDRFSAERPKGSFSTLEIQRTEQGDSAMYLCASSRLWVVDEQYFGPGTRLTVT.